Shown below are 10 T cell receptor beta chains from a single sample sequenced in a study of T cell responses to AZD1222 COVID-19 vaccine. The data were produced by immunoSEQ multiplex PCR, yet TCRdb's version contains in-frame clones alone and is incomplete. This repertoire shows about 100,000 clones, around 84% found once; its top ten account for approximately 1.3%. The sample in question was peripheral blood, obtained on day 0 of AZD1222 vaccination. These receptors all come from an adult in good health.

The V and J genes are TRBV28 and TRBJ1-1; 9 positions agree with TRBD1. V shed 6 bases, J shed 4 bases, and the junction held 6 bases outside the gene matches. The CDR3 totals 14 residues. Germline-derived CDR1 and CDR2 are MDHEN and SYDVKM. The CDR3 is CASSPTGGFTEAFF. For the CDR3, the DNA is TGTGCCAGCAGCCCGACAGGGGGTTTCACTGAAGCTTTCTTT.

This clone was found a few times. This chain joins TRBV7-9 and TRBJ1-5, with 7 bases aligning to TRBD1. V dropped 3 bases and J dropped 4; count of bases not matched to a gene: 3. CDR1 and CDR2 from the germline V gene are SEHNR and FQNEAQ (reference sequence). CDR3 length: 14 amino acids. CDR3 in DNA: TGTGCCAGCAGCTTGACAGGGACAAATCAGCCCCAGCATTTT. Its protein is CASSLTGTNQPQHF. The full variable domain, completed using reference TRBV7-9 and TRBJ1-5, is DTGVSQNPRHKITKRGQNVTFRCDPISEHNRLYWYRQTLGQGPEFLTYFQNEAQLEKSRLLSDRFSAERPKGSFSTLEIQRTEQGDSAMYLCASSLTGTNQPQHFGDGTRLSIL.

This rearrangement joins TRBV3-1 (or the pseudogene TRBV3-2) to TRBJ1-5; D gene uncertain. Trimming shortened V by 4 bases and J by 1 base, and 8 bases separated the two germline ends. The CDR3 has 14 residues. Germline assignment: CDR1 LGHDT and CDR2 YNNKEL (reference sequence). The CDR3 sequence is CASSPEWSNQPQHF. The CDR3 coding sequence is TGTGCCAGCAGCCCGGAATGGAGCAATCAGCCCCAGCATTTT.

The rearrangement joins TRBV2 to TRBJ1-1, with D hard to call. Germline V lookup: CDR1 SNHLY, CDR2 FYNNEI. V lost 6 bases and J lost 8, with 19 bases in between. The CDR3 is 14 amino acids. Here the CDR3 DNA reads TGTGCCAGCAGGGCTGACAAGTTCATCTCAGAAGCTTTCTTT. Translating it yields CASRADKFISEAFF. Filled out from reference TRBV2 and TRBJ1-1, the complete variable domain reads EPEVTQTPSHQVTQMGQEVILRCVPISNHLYFYWYRQILGQKVEFLVSFYNNEISEKSEIFDDQFSVERPDGSNFTLKIRSTKLEDSAMYFCASRADKFISEAFFGQGTRLTVV.

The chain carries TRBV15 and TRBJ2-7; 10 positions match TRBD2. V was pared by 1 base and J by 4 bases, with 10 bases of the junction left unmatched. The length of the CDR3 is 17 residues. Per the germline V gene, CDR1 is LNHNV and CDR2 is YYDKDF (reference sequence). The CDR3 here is CATSRAMASGSGYEQYF. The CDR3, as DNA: TGTGCCACCAGCAGAGCAATGGCTAGCGGGAGCGGGTACGAGCAGTACTTC. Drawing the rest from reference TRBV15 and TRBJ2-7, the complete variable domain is DAMVIQNPRYQVTQFGKPVTLSCSQTLNHNVMYWYQQKSSQAPKLLFHYYDKDFNNEADTPDNFQSRRPNTSFCFLDIRSPGLGDTAMYLCATSRAMASGSGYEQYFGPGTRLTVT.

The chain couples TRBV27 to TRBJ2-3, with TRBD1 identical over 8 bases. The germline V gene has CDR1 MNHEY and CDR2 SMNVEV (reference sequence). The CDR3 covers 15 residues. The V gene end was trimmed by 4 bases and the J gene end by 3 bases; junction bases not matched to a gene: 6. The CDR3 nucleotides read TGTGCCAGCAGTTACGGACAGGGCGGTACAGATACGCAGTATTTT. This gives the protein CASSYGQGGTDTQYF.

CDR3 nucleotide sequence: TGTGCCATGGGGGGGACCTCCTACAATGAGCAGTTCTTC. This translates into CAMGGTSYNEQFF. This sequence joins TRBV10-3 and TRBJ2-1; 7 positions agree with TRBD2. CDR3 size: 13 residues. With 9 bases clipped from V and 0 bases from J, the junction kept 2 bases outside the gene matches. Per the germline V gene, CDR1 is ENHRY and CDR2 is SYGVKD.

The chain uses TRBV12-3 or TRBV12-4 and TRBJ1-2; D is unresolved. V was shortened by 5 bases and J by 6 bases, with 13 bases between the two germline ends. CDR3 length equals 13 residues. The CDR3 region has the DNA TGTGCCAGCAGTAATGGGCCACCGGATGGCTACACCTTC. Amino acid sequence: CASSNGPPDGYTF.

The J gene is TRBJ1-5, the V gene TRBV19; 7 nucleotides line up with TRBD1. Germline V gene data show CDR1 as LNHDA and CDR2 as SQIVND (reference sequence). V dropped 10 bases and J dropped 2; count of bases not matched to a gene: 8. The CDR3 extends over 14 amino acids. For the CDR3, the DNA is TGTGCCACCCAGGGACAGAGGGGCAATCAGCCCCAGCATTTT. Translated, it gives CATQGQRGNQPQHF. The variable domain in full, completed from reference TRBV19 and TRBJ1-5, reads DGGITQSPKYLFRKEGQNVTLSCEQNLNHDAMYWYRQDPGQGLRLIYYSQIVNDFQKGDIAEGYSVSREKKESFPLTVTSAQKNPTAFYLCATQGQRGNQPQHFGDGTRLSIL.

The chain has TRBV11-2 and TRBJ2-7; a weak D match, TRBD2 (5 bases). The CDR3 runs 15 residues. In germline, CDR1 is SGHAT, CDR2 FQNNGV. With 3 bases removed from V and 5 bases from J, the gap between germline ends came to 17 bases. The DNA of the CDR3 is TGTGCCAGCAGCTTGTACCGGGAACACTTGGACGAGCAGTACTTC. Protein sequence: CASSLYREHLDEQYF. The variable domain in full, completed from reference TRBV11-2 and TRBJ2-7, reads EAGVAQSPRYKIIEKRQSVAFWCNPISGHATLYWYQQILGQGPKLLIQFQNNGVVDDSQLPKDRFSAERLKGVDSTLKIQPAKLEDSAVYLCASSLYREHLDEQYFGPGTRLTVT.